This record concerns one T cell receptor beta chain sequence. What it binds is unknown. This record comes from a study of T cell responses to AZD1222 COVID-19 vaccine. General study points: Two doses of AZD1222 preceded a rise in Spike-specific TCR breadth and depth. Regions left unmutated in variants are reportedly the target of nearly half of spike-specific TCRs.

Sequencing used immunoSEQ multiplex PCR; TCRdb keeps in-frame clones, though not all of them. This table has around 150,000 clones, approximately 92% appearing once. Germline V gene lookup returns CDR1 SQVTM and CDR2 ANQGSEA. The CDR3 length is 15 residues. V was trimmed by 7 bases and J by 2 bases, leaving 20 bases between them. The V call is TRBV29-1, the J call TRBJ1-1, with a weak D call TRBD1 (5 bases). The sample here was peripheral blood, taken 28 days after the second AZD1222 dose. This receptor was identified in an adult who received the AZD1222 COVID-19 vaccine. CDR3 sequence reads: CSASGKQDFNTEAFF. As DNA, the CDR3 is TGCAGCGCGAGCGGCAAACAGGACTTTAACACTGAAGCTTTCTTT.